One sample yielded the 30 T cell receptor beta chains listed below, sequenced in a study of cytomegalovirus exposure and HLA in healthy donors. The PCR had 60 Vbeta and 13 Jbeta primers. Here immunoSEQ multiplex PCR was the method, and the copy in TCRdb shows in-frame clones only, minus some. Counted here are 150,000 to 200,000 clones, roughly 75% occurring once; the ten biggest clones make up approximately 10%. Material for sequencing was PBMCs. The source of these receptors is a man aged 18 to 29 in good health and CMV-seropositive.

The chain employs TRBV29-1 and TRBJ2-1, with a tentative D call TRBD2 (7 bases). The ends were cut back, 4 bases at V and 3 bases at J, with 10 bases in the middle. Germline-derived CDR1 and CDR2 are SQVTM and ANQGSEA. The CDR3 is 13 amino acids. CDR3 amino acids: CSVGGGGYNEQFF. In nucleotides, the CDR3 is TGCAGCGTTGGCGGGGGCGGCTACAATGAGCAGTTCTTC.

The count of this clone is one. The V gene is TRBV6-5, the J gene TRBJ2-3; D gene ambiguous. This CDR3 is built from 13 residues. V was trimmed by 6 bases and J by 4 bases, leaving 11 bases between them. The V gene's germline CDR1 is MNHEY and CDR2 SVGAGI. Here the CDR3 reads CASSFYESDTQYF. The CDR3 DNA sequence: TGTGCCAGCAGCTTCTACGAGTCAGATACGCAGTATTTT.

Comments on this clone: Other DNA sequences from this sample encode an identical CDR3 as well. The chain couples TRBV10-3 to TRBJ1-5, with D possibly TRBD1 on 5 matching bases. The CDR3 extends over 12 amino acids. From germline, CDR1 is ENHRY and CDR2 SYGVKD. V shed 8 bases and J shed 9 bases, with 14 bases lying between them. For the CDR3, the DNA is TGTGCCATCGGGGCGGCCGATCGGCCCCAGCATTTT. Encoded protein: CAIGAADRPQHF.

The rearrangement uses TRBV28 and TRBJ2-5; no reliable D call. Trimming pared 1 base from V and 4 bases from J, leaving 4 bases between. The CDR3 has 12 amino acids. CDR1 MDHEN and CDR2 SYDVKM come from the germline V gene. Here the CDR3 reads CASSLSGETQYF. CDR3 DNA: TGTGCCAGCAGTTTATCGGGAGAGACCCAGTACTTC.

This clone came up once. The chain's CDR3 is CASSKALGGTGPNYGYTF. CDR3 sequence (DNA): TGTGCCAGCAGCAAAGCGCTAGGGGGGACAGGCCCTAACTATGGCTACACCTTC. V and J are TRBV21-1 and TRBJ1-2; TRBD1 was called by the table and not checked on the DNA. TRBV21-1 is listed as a pseudogene. There are 18 residues in the CDR3.

The V call is TRBV7-3, the J call TRBJ2-7, with 7 bases fitting TRBD2. The CDR3 spans 14 residues. Per the germline V gene, CDR1 is SGHTA and CDR2 is FQGTGA. V lost 2 bases and J lost 2; bases outside the gene matches: 3. CDR3 DNA sequence: TGTGCCAGCAGCTTAGGCGGGAGCGCCTACGAGCAGTACTTC. This gives the protein CASSLGGSAYEQYF.

This rearrangement joins TRBV10-1 to TRBJ2-7, with TRBD1 as a possible D gene (5 bases). Trimming left V 6 bases short and J 7 bases short, with 16 bases between. From germline, CDR1 is WNHNN and CDR2 SYGVQD (reference sequence). The CDR3 loop spans 13 amino acids. The CDR3 coding sequence is TGCGCCAGCAGCAGTGTGGGGCGACAGGAGCAGTACTTC. Protein: CASSSVGRQEQYF.

The rearrangement links TRBV11-3 to TRBJ2-7, with a tentative D call TRBD1 (5 bases). Germline values: CDR1 SGHNT, CDR2 YENEEA. The CDR3 has 15 residues. V was clipped by 5 bases and J by 0 bases, with 14 bases between them. This chain's CDR3 is CASSLGRDPSYEQYF. In DNA form, the CDR3 reads TGTGCCAGCAGCCTGGGGCGAGACCCCTCCTACGAGCAGTACTTC. The variable domain in full, completed from reference TRBV11-3 and TRBJ2-7, reads EAGVVQSPRYKIIEKKQPVAFWCNPISGHNTLYWYLQNLGQGPELLIRYENEEAVDDSQLPKDRFSAERLKGVDSTLKIQPAELGDSAVYLCASSLGRDPSYEQYFGPGTRLTVT.

The chain is built from TRBV30 and TRBJ1-2, with a tentative D call TRBD1 (6 bases). Deletions cut 3 bases from V and 7 bases from J, with 15 bases between. Germline V gene lookup returns CDR1 GTSNPN and CDR2 SVGIG (reference sequence). The CDR3 extends over 13 amino acids. For the CDR3, the DNA is TGTGCCTGGAGCAAAAATCCAGGGGTTGGCTACACCTTC. As protein: CAWSKNPGVGYTF.

In this sample, this clone turned up a few times. The chain uses TRBV29-1 and TRBJ1-4; D unclear. V lost 3 bases to trimming and J lost 5 bases, with 10 bases between them. The CDR3 extends over 13 amino acids. Per germline, CDR1 SQVTM and CDR2 ANQGSEA. The CDR3 here is CSVEGELNEKLFF. The DNA of the CDR3 is TGCAGCGTTGAGGGAGAGCTCAATGAAAAACTGTTTTTT.

The V and J genes are TRBV5-1 and TRBJ2-7; 7 bases are shared with TRBD2. This CDR3 spans 15 amino acids. With V trimmed by 4 bases and J by 5 bases, 12 bases remained unmatched. Germline CDR1 reads SGHRS; CDR2 reads YFSETQ. Here the CDR3 DNA reads TGCGCCAGCAGCCCCCGTAGTCGGGCGGGAGACGAGCAGTACTTC. It translates to CASSPRSRAGDEQYF.

The rearrangement links TRBV9 to TRBJ2-5; TRBD2 is a possible D gene (6 bases). Germline assignment: CDR1 SGDLS and CDR2 YYNGEE. Between the trimmed V and J ends, which lost 0 bases and 7 bases, there was a span of 10 bases. The CDR3 length is 13 residues. The CDR3 spells CASSVVVGGTQYF. As DNA, the CDR3 is TGTGCCAGCAGCGTAGTTGTGGGAGGGACCCAGTACTTC.

This sequence joins TRBV6-5 and TRBJ2-7; 9 nucleotides match TRBD2. Per the germline V gene, CDR1 is MNHEY and CDR2 is SVGAGI. V trimming: 6 bases; J trimming: 2 bases; junction bases outside the gene matches: 8. This CDR3 region has 15 residues. The CDR3 loop reads CASSPVSGSPYEQYF. CDR3 DNA sequence: TGTGCCAGCAGCCCAGTTAGCGGGAGCCCCTACGAGCAGTACTTC.

This chain uses TRBV25-1 with TRBJ2-7; possible D gene TRBD2, 6 bases. The CDR3 is made up of 13 amino acids. V dropped 5 bases and J dropped 9 bases, with 17 bases sitting between them. Germline CDR1 reads MGHDK; CDR2 reads SYGVNS. CDR3 protein: CASSRDSIGAQYF. CDR3 DNA sequence: TGTGCCAGCAGTAGGGACTCCATCGGGGCGCAGTACTTC.

The gene calls are TRBV29-1 and TRBJ2-7, with D perhaps TRBD2 (5 bases). Germline V gene sequence: CDR1 SQVTM, CDR2 ANQGSEA. V shed 4 bases and J shed 7 bases, with 17 bases lying between them. The CDR3 extends over 13 amino acids. CDR3 bases: TGCAGCGTTGTCCCCCCCGGTCCGGGGGAGCAGTACTTC. This translates into CSVVPPGPGEQYF.

In DNA form, the CDR3 reads TGCGCCAGCACGGGGCCACTAGCCTGGACGAACACCGGGGAGCTGTTTTTT. Translating it yields CASTGPLAWTNTGELFF. V and J are TRBV5-1 and TRBJ2-2, with a tentative D call TRBD2 (6 bases). The V gene lost 6 bases and the J gene lost 0 bases, with 18 bases spanning the gap. Per the germline V gene, CDR1 is SGHRS and CDR2 is YFSETQ. The CDR3 length is 17 residues.

This clone was recorded a few times. J is TRBJ1-6 and V is TRBV6-1, with TRBD1 matching 7 bases. The CDR3 is 15 residues long. V lost 10 bases to trimming and J lost 6 bases; unmatched junction nucleotides: 12. Germline values: CDR1 MNHNS, CDR2 SASEGT. Here the CDR3 reads CAIQGPGGSNSPLHF. The CDR3 nucleotides are TGTGCCATCCAAGGTCCAGGGGGGAGTAATTCACCCCTCCACTTT.

The V and J genes are TRBV18 and TRBJ2-7, with D uncertain. V was trimmed by 4 bases and J by 9 bases, leaving 19 bases between them. CDR1 and CDR2 from the germline V gene are KGHSH and LQKENI. The CDR3 extends over 14 amino acids. Written as DNA, the CDR3 is TGTGCCAGCTCACGAAAGCTAGACCTTTTAGGGCAGTACTTC. It codes for CASSRKLDLLGQYF. The entire variable domain, with the rest obtained from reference TRBV18 and TRBJ2-7, is as follows: NAGVMQNPRHLVRRRGQEARLRCSPMKGHSHVYWYRQLPEEGLKFMVYLQKENIIDESGMPKERFSAEFPKEGPSILRIQQVVRGDSAAYFCASSRKLDLLGQYFGPGTRLTVT.

This sequence joins TRBV5-1 and TRBJ1-4; D unclear. Germline CDR1 is SGHRS and CDR2 is YFSETQ. Trimming took off 1 base at V and 0 bases at J, with 10 bases between the two ends. This CDR3 spans 16 amino acids. The CDR3 sequence: CASSLPSTSTNEKLFF. The CDR3 DNA reads TGCGCCAGCAGCTTGCCCTCGACTTCAACTAATGAAAAACTGTTTTTT.

In regard to this clone: This sample includes further DNA sequences coding for the same CDR3. The V and J genes are TRBV4-2 and TRBJ1-4, with 9 positions matching TRBD1. Germline lookup yields CDR1 LGHNA and CDR2 YNFKEQ. This CDR3 contains 19 residues. The J segment lost 5 bases and the V segment lost 4 bases, leaving 17 bases of the junction unmatched. The CDR3 nucleotides read TGTGCCAGCAGCCGACAAACCGGGACAGGGAACTTACGGAATGAAAAACTGTTTTTT. This encodes CASSRQTGTGNLRNEKLFF.

The chain carries TRBV28 and TRBJ1-1, with D possibly TRBD1 on 6 matching bases. In germline, CDR1 is MDHEN, CDR2 SYDVKM. There are 12 residues in the CDR3. The V gene lost 8 bases and the J gene lost 8 bases, with 15 bases spanning the gap. CDR3 loop: CASRSGTREAFF. In DNA, the CDR3 is TGTGCCAGCCGTAGCGGGACAAGGGAAGCTTTCTTT.

In its sample, this clone was seen a few times. This sample includes further DNA sequences coding for the same CDR3. The chain joins TRBV7-6 to TRBJ2-7; possibly TRBD2 for D (5 bases). The CDR3 length is 13 residues. The germline V gene has CDR1 SGHVS and CDR2 FNYEAQ. V was trimmed by 0 bases and J by 6 bases, leaving 9 bases between them. Written as DNA, the CDR3 is TGTGCCAGCAGCTTAGCGGGAGTAACCGAGCAGTACTTC. It specifies CASSLAGVTEQYF.

Only a few counts were recorded for this clone. CDR3 protein: CASSVGLAGGTQYF. The CDR3 DNA sequence: TGTGCCAGCAGCGTAGGACTAGCGGGAGGTACGCAGTATTTT. The chain uses TRBV9 and TRBJ2-3; 13 nucleotides agree with TRBD2. The CDR3 totals 14 residues. Germline CDR1 is SGDLS and CDR2 is YYNGEE. J gave up 8 bases and V 0 bases, and 0 bases lay outside the gene matches.

The rearrangement uses TRBV28 and TRBJ2-7; 9 nucleotides match TRBD2. Looked up from germline, CDR1 is MDHEN and CDR2 is SYDVKM. The V gene end was trimmed by 5 bases and the J gene end by 4 bases; junction bases not matched to a gene: 12. The CDR3 is made up of 16 amino acids. CDR3 amino acids: CASSHSGLAGLYEQYF. CDR3 DNA: TGTGCCAGCAGTCACTCCGGGCTAGCGGGACTATACGAGCAGTACTTC.

This clone was seen a handful of times. V gene TRBV29-1 combines with J gene TRBJ2-7; 8 bases line up with TRBD1. J lost 5 bases, V lost 6 bases, and 3 bases had no gene match. The CDR3 spans 11 residues. The germline V gene has CDR1 SQVTM and CDR2 ANQGSEA. The CDR3, as DNA: TGCAGCGTGACCAGGGGGCACGAGCAGTACTTC. This sequence encodes CSVTRGHEQYF.

The chain employs TRBV2 and TRBJ1-2, with 8 bases lining up with TRBD1. Germline trimming cut 10 bases from V and 3 bases from J; bases unmatched to any gene: 10. CDR1 and CDR2 (germline): SNHLY, FYNNEI. This CDR3 is built from 14 residues. In nucleotides, the CDR3 is TGTGCCATCTCCACCGGGACAGGTGACTATGGCTACACCTTC. This sequence encodes CAISTGTGDYGYTF.

This clone was counted between two and nine times. The chain employs TRBV5-5 and TRBJ1-1; D is uncertain. The CDR3 is 15 residues long. The germline gives CDR1 SGHKS, CDR2 YYEKEE (reference sequence). V was clipped by 0 bases and J by 2 bases, with 11 bases between them. CDR3 region: CASSLGLAPNTEAFF. CDR3 DNA: TGTGCCAGCAGCTTGGGGCTTGCCCCTAACACTGAAGCTTTCTTT.

Notes on this clone: The junction departs from the called germline gene at one end, perhaps through a read error. This chain links TRBV7-2 with TRBJ1-2; D call uncertain. The CDR3 sequence is 11 residues long. The germline CDR1 and CDR2 sequences are SGHTA and FQGNSA. The chain's CDR3 is CASSLRSGYPF. As DNA, the CDR3 is TGTGCCAGCAGCTTAAGGAGTGGCTACCCCTTC. Drawing the rest from reference TRBV7-2 and TRBJ1-2, the complete variable domain is GAGVSQSPSNKVTEKGKDVELRCDPISGHTALYWYRQSLGQGLEFLIYFQGNSAPDKSGLPSDRFSAERTGGSVSTLTIQRTQQEDSAVYLCASSLRSGYPFGSGTRLTVV.

The chain combines TRBV7-9 with TRBJ2-5, with D perhaps matching TRBD1 (6 bases). The germline V gene has CDR1 SEHNR and CDR2 FQNEAQ (reference sequence). This CDR3 region has 15 residues. V lost 5 bases and J 1 base, leaving 14 bases between the germline ends. CDR3 amino acids: CASSHAGASQETQYF. As DNA, the CDR3 is TGTGCCAGCAGCCACGCAGGGGCGAGCCAAGAGACCCAGTACTTC.

The rearrangement uses TRBV5-1 and TRBJ2-1, with a tentative D call TRBD2 (5 bases). V lost 4 bases to trimming and J lost 5 bases, with 13 bases between them. The length of the CDR3 is 14 residues. Germline V gene data show CDR1 as SGHRS and CDR2 as YFSETQ. CDR3 amino acids: CASSLYERNNEQFF. The CDR3 DNA follows: TGCGCCAGCAGCCTTTATGAGCGGAACAATGAGCAGTTCTTC.